The 22 T cell receptor beta chains below all came from one sample that was sequenced in a study of shared clonotypes between healthy human individuals (dated by TCRdb to the early 2020s). The library relied on the immunoSEQ multiplex PCR assay. Not all clones reach the TCRdb copy of this immuneACCESS table, which keeps in-frame sequences only. Checked studies attribute under half of the gap to unresolved V genes and leave the rest unexplained. Within this sample are about 1,500,000 clones, with roughly 95% of them counted one time only. The ten largest clones take up about 1.2% of the sample. Sequencing was performed on naive CD4+ T cells sorted from blood. The label giving this sample's cell subset or site can be read as: CD45RA+ positively selected. The origin of the receptors is a man aged 25 to 45 in good health.

The chain links TRBV6-5 to TRBJ2-7; D is undetermined. The CDR3 consists of 16 residues. CDR1 and CDR2 from the germline V gene are MNHEY and SVGAGI. V was cut by 0 bases and J by 6 bases, with 18 bases left in between. In nucleotides, the CDR3 is TGTGCCAGCAGTTACTCGTTTCGGCCCCAAAGAGGCGAGCAGTACTTC. It yields the protein CASSYSFRPQRGEQYF.

This clone was counted once. The rearrangement joins TRBV7-2 to TRBJ2-7, with D tentatively TRBD1 (6 bases). Trimming stripped 5 bases from V and 0 bases from J, with 11 bases between. The CDR3 spans 14 residues. Germline V gives CDR1 SGHTA, CDR2 FQGNSA. The CDR3: CASSHGQLSYEQYF. The DNA of the CDR3 is TGTGCCAGCAGCCACGGACAGCTCTCCTACGAGCAGTACTTC.

The chain employs TRBV4-3 and TRBJ2-2; no clear D gene. Per germline, CDR1 LGHNA and CDR2 YSLEER. With 1 base removed from V and 6 bases from J, the gap between germline ends came to 6 bases. The CDR3 spans 13 residues. Here the CDR3 reads CASSQGRSGELFF. The DNA for the CDR3 is TGCGCCAGCAGCCAAGGCAGATCCGGGGAGCTGTTTTTT.

The V and J genes are TRBV5-6 and TRBJ2-5, with 8 bases lining up with TRBD2. V trimming: 3 bases; J trimming: 3 bases; junction bases outside the gene matches: 1. The germline CDR1 and CDR2 sequences are SGHDT and YYEEEE. The CDR3 has 13 residues. The CDR3 nucleotides are TGTGCCAGCAGCTCGGGGGGGAAAGAGACCCAGTACTTC. Its translation is CASSSGGKETQYF.

V is TRBV5-6 and J is TRBJ2-1; D is undetermined. Deletions cut 1 base from V and 8 bases from J, with 13 bases between. Germline V gene lookup returns CDR1 SGHDT and CDR2 YYEEEE. The CDR3 sequence is 14 residues long. DNA for the CDR3: TGTGCCAGCAGCTTGCGCCGGAAAGAAGATGAGCAGTTCTTC. Encoded protein: CASSLRRKEDEQFF.

This clone was counted once. J is TRBJ2-2 and V is TRBV21-1; the tabulated D call, TRBD1, remains unverified against the DNA. TRBV21-1 is classified as a pseudogene. The CDR3 covers 16 residues. The DNA of the CDR3 is TGTGCCAGCAGCGATCACGAAGGGGTCGGCACCGGGGAGCTGTTTTTT. Translating gives CASSDHEGVGTGELFF.

CDR3 coding DNA: TGTGCCAGCTCCCCGACAGGGTTGACAGATACGCAGTATTTT. Protein: CASSPTGLTDTQYF. The chain joins TRBV18 to TRBJ2-3, with 7 positions matching TRBD1. This CDR3 contains 14 residues. Germline V gene sequence: CDR1 KGHSH, CDR2 LQKENI. After removal of 6 bases from V and 3 bases from J, the junction contained 6 bases not matched to a gene.

V usage is TRBV29-1 and J usage is TRBJ2-7; 9 positions match TRBD1. Germline-derived CDR1 and CDR2 are SQVTM and ANQGSEA. The V segment lost 3 bases and the J segment 1 base; nucleotides outside the gene matches: 4. The CDR3 loop spans 14 amino acids. This CDR3 is CSVEGGTGSYEQYF. The CDR3 bases are TGCAGCGTTGAGGGGGGGACAGGGTCCTACGAGCAGTACTTC.

This clone was seen only once. V and J are TRBV19 and TRBJ2-5; tentatively, D is TRBD1 (6 bases). Trimming shortened V by 3 bases and J by 2 bases, and 7 bases separated the two germline ends. This CDR3 has 13 amino acids. CDR1 and CDR2 (germline): LNHDA, SQIVND (reference sequence). CDR3 loop: CASSIGQQETQYF. In DNA, the CDR3 is TGTGCCAGTAGTATCGGACAGCAAGAGACCCAGTACTTC. The full variable domain, completed using reference TRBV19 and TRBJ2-5, is DGGITQSPKYLFRKEGQNVTLSCEQNLNHDAMYWYRQDPGQGLRLIYYSQIVNDFQKGDIAEGYSVSREKKESFPLTVTSAQKNPTAFYLCASSIGQQETQYFGPGTRLLVL.

This clone was recorded a few times. The chain couples TRBV7-9 to TRBJ2-1; D is possibly TRBD2 (5 bases). Per germline, CDR1 SEHNR and CDR2 FQNEAQ (reference sequence). This CDR3 is built from 15 residues. V was shortened by 1 base and J by 5 bases, with 12 bases between the two germline ends. CDR3 protein: CASSLGSAMDNEQFF. CDR3 nucleotide sequence: TGTGCCAGCAGCTTAGGTAGCGCCATGGACAATGAGCAGTTCTTC.

This clone has more than one count but fewer than ten. This chain connects TRBV28 to TRBJ1-2; tentative D call: TRBD1 (5 bases). Germline V gives CDR1 MDHEN, CDR2 SYDVKM. This CDR3 is built from 13 residues. The V gene lost 4 bases and the J gene lost 6 bases, with 12 bases spanning the gap. CDR3 protein: CASSSPPGDGYTF. DNA for the CDR3: TGTGCCAGCAGTTCCCCCCCGGGGGATGGCTACACCTTC.

The rearrangement links TRBV10-1 to TRBJ2-2; D gene uncertain. This CDR3 comprises 15 residues. The V end was cut by 6 bases, the J end by 2 bases, with 13 bases between. Germline-derived CDR1 and CDR2 are WNHNN and SYGVQD (reference sequence). The CDR3 DNA sequence: TGCGCCAGCAGCAGAGCTCCCTCCAACACCGGGGAGCTGTTTTTT. Amino acid sequence: CASSRAPSNTGELFF.

V gene TRBV2 combines with J gene TRBJ2-1; perhaps TRBD1 as D (5 bases). In germline, CDR1 is SNHLY, CDR2 FYNNEI. V was pared by 11 bases and J by 9 bases, with 11 bases between. This CDR3 region has 10 residues. CDR3 in amino acids: CAERGPEQFF. CDR3 in DNA: TGTGCCGAAAGGGGTCCTGAGCAGTTCTTC.

The chain joins TRBV29-1 to TRBJ2-1; no clear D gene. The V gene lost 2 bases and the J gene lost 6 bases, with 11 bases spanning the gap. Per germline, CDR1 SQVTM and CDR2 ANQGSEA. The CDR3 runs to 13 residues. DNA of the CDR3: TGCAGCGTTGAAACTCTTCCGTCCAATGAGCAGTTCTTC. Amino acids: CSVETLPSNEQFF.

The rearrangement uses TRBV2 and TRBJ2-1; 7 bases fit TRBD1. V lost 6 bases and J lost 4; bases outside the gene matches: 6. Germline V CDR1 and CDR2: SNHLY, FYNNEI. The CDR3 consists of 14 residues. The CDR3 reads CASRGTADYNEQFF. CDR3 sequence (DNA): TGTGCCAGCAGAGGGACAGCGGATTACAATGAGCAGTTCTTC.

In nucleotides, the CDR3 is TGCGCCAGCAGTGGGAGGGGGCGTTATGCTGAAGCTTTCTTT. Translation gives CASSGRGRYAEAFF. This chain connects TRBV4-1 to TRBJ1-1; TRBD1 matches at 7 bases. Germline V gene data show CDR1 as MGHRA and CDR2 as YSYEKL. Trimming took 6 bases from V and 6 from J; bases not matched to a gene: 10. The CDR3 runs to 14 residues.

The chain recombines TRBV28 with TRBJ2-7; D possibly uses TRBD1 or TRBD2 (6 bases each). In germline, CDR1 is MDHEN, CDR2 SYDVKM. The CDR3 is 14 residues long. V lost 5 bases and J 5 bases, leaving 16 bases between the germline ends. CDR3 region: CASSGSGASNEQYF. The DNA of the CDR3 is TGTGCCAGCAGTGGTTCGGGGGCCTCGAACGAGCAGTACTTC.

The V call is TRBV5-1, the J call TRBJ2-5, with 10 bases fitting TRBD2. The CDR3 is made up of 15 amino acids. The trim removed 6 bases at V and 1 base at J, leaving 6 bases unmatched. Germline V CDR1 and CDR2: SGHRS, YFSETQ. CDR3 in DNA: TGCGCCAGCATGGTAGCGGGAGGCCCCCAAGAGACCCAGTACTTC. Its translation is CASMVAGGPQETQYF. Complete variable domain (other parts from reference TRBV5-1 and TRBJ2-5): KAGVTQTPRYLIKTRGQQVTLSCSPISGHRSVSWYQQTPGQGLQFLFEYFSETQRNKGNFPGRFSGRQFSNSRSEMNVSTLELGDSALYLCASMVAGGPQETQYFGPGTRLLVL.

This clone was picked up one time. This chain uses TRBV9 with TRBJ1-5, with D uncertain. The CDR3 length is 14 residues. The germline V gene encodes CDR1 SGDLS and CDR2 YYNGEE. Trimming left V 4 bases short and J 0 bases short, with 8 bases between. The CDR3 region is CASSPTPSNQPQHF. The CDR3 DNA is TGTGCCAGCAGCCCGACGCCTAGCAATCAGCCCCAGCATTTT.

This chain joins TRBV5-1 and TRBJ2-6; 7 bases map to TRBD2. CDR1 and CDR2 (germline): SGHRS, YFSETQ. V dropped 4 bases and J dropped 0; count of bases not matched to a gene: 7. The CDR3 contains 17 residues. The CDR3 DNA is TGCGCCAGCAGCCGGGACCCGGGGGGCTCTGGGGCCAACGTCCTGACTTTC. Translation gives CASSRDPGGSGANVLTF. Full variable domain (missing parts from reference TRBV5-1 and TRBJ2-6): KAGVTQTPRYLIKTRGQQVTLSCSPISGHRSVSWYQQTPGQGLQFLFEYFSETQRNKGNFPGRFSGRQFSNSRSEMNVSTLELGDSALYLCASSRDPGGSGANVLTFGAGSRLTVL.

This CDR3 is CASSGLTSGTFREQYF. CDR3 coding DNA: TGTGCCAGCAGCGGCCTGACTAGCGGGACCTTTCGGGAGCAGTACTTC. The V gene is TRBV5-6, the J gene TRBJ2-7, with TRBD2 identical over 11 bases. Germline V gene sequence: CDR1 SGHDT, CDR2 YYEEEE. After removal of 4 bases from V and 7 bases from J, the junction contained 13 bases not matched to a gene. The CDR3 is made up of 16 amino acids.

V gene TRBV28 combines with J gene TRBJ1-2, with 11 bases matching TRBD1. CDR3 length: 17 amino acids. The junction had 14 bases not matched to a gene; V was cut back by 5 bases and J by 6 bases. CDR1 is MDHEN, CDR2 SYDVKM, per germline. The CDR3 reads CASSPGRLGQGANGYTF. The CDR3 coding sequence is TGTGCCAGCAGTCCGGGAAGACTTGGACAGGGGGCGAATGGCTACACCTTC.